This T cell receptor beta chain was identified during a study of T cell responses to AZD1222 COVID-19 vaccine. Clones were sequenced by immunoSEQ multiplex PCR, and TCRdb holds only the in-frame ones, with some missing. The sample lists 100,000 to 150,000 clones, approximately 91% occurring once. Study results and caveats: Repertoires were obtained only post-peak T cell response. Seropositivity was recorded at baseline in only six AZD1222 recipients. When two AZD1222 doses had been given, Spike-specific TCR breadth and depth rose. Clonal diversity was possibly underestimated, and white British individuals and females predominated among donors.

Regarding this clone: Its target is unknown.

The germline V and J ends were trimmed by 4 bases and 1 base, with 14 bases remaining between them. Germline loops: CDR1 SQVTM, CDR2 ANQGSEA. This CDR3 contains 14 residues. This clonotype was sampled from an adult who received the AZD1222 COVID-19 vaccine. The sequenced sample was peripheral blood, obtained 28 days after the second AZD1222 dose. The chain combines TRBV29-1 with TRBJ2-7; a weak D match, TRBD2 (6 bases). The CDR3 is CSVARGAGSYEQYF. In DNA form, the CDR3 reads TGCAGCGTTGCTAGGGGCGCGGGGTCCTACGAGCAGTACTTC.